This TCR beta chain is from a study of blood T cells in healthy people across ages. Study results and limitations: Age showed a roughly linear inverse relationship with TCR beta diversity per million T cells. Donors of long life had a larger count of naive CD4+ cells and greater diversity than aged donors.

Notes on this clonotype: Its antigen is unidentified.

With a J-beta primer mix and a sample-barcoded 5' primer, a second PCR ran 7 to 11 cycles. Tagging of each cDNA molecule was performed by a template-switch adaptor with 12 random nucleotides. TCRdb itself ran the 5' RACE reads through MiXCR, one entry per CDR3 protein. The sample has under 2 million distinct CDR3 sequences; almost 35% are singletons. Russia was home to the donors, healthy Caucasian individuals aged roughly 6 to 95. Sequencing was done on a sample of blood. The clonotype comes from a woman aged 25 to 39 in good health.

CDR3 protein: CASKGGTDSYEQYF. The DNA of the CDR3 is TGTGCCAGCAAGGGGGGAACAGACTCCTACGAGCAGTACTTC. The chain has TRBV6-5 and TRBJ2-7; D is possibly TRBD1 or TRBD2 (6 bases each). V was clipped by 7 bases and J by 0 bases, with 13 bases between them. The CDR3 consists of 14 residues. The V gene's germline CDR1 is MNHEY and CDR2 SVGAGI.